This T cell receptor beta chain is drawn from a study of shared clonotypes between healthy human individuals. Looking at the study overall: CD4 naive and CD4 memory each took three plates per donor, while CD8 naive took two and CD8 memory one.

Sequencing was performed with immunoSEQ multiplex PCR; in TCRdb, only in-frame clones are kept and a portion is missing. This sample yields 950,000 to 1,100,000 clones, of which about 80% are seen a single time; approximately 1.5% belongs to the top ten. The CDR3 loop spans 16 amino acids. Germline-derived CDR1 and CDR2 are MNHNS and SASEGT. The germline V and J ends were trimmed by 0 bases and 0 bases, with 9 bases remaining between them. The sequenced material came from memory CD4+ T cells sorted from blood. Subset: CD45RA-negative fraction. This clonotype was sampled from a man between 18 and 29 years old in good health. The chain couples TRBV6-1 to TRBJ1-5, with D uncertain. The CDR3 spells CASSEAGLLSNQPQHF. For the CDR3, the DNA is TGTGCCAGCAGTGAAGCAGGCCTTCTTAGCAATCAGCCCCAGCATTTT.